These 25 T cell receptor beta chains came from one sample sequenced in a study of CXCR3-negative and CXCR3-positive naive CD8 T cells (dated by TCRdb to between 2017 and 2020). Sequencing was carried out with a NextSeq 550. The Human TCR Profiling Kit (MiLaboratory) was used to make UMI-labeled 5' RACE TRB cDNA libraries. The reads went through TCRdb reprocessing, and each CDR3 protein sequence gets one entry with no DNA. The table held for this sample gives fewer than 90,000 distinct CDR3 sequences. Jointly, the top ten make up more than 1.5% of the sample. The sample was naive CXCR3- CD8+ T cells from blood. Sample cell subset or site, as interpreted from the label and publication: CD45RO-CCR7+CD27+CD95- naive CD8+ T cells lacking CXCR3 (TNR3-). Receptor source: a human donor in good health. Some clones in this sample may be carry-over from other donors' samples.

This chain connects TRBV3-1 to TRBJ1-5; TCRdb selects TRBD1, and the lack of DNA leaves this call unchecked. The CDR3 consists of 16 residues. Germline CDR1 reads LGHDT; CDR2 reads YNNKEL (reference sequence). CDR3 sequence reads: CASSQSRDVGNQPQHF.

The rearrangement joins TRBV27 to TRBJ2-2; there is no DNA to check the TCRdb D call of TRBD2. From germline, CDR1 is MNHEY and CDR2 SMNVEV (reference sequence). CDR3 length equals 17 residues. CDR3 protein: CASGTGTSGGNTGELFF.

The V gene is TRBV9, the J gene TRBJ2-6. Germline loops: CDR1 SGDLS, CDR2 YYNGEE. CDR3 size: 15 residues. The CDR3 reads CASSVRGSGANVLTF.

The CDR3 loop is CASGKARELKTQYF. This chain joins TRBV6-2 or TRBV6-3 and TRBJ2-5; TCRdb's D gene call, TRBD2, goes unchecked for lack of DNA. The length of the CDR3 is 14 residues. Germline V gene lookup returns CDR1 MNHEY and CDR2 SVGEGT.

The rearrangement joins TRBV10-3 to TRBJ2-7. Germline V CDR1 and CDR2: ENHRY, SYGVKD. The CDR3 sequence is 17 residues long. The CDR3 protein is CAISEWDYTGSFYEQYF.

V and J are TRBV7-8 and TRBJ2-3. CDR3 length: 12 residues. CDR1 and CDR2 (germline): SGHVS, FQNEAQ. CDR3 residues: CASSLSYYTQYF.

V and J are TRBV20-1 and TRBJ2-1; TCRdb outputs TRBD1, but without DNA this stays unchecked. The CDR3 runs 15 residues. Germline assignment: CDR1 DFQATT and CDR2 SNEGSKA (reference sequence). The CDR3 reads CSAILTGQGFNEQFF.

This chain links TRBV28 with TRBJ2-1; TCRdb selects TRBD1, and the lack of DNA leaves this call unchecked. Germline V gene sequence: CDR1 MDHEN, CDR2 SYDVKM. The CDR3 runs to 14 residues. CDR3 amino acids: CASSSRTGRNEQFF.

The chain couples TRBV10-3 to TRBJ2-7. The CDR3 length is 15 residues. Germline V gene sequence: CDR1 ENHRY, CDR2 SYGVKD. Here the CDR3 reads CAISESVTESYEQYF.

The chain carries TRBV28 and TRBJ1-1. The CDR3 loop spans 14 amino acids. CDR1 and CDR2 (germline): MDHEN, SYDVKM. CDR3 sequence reads: CASSFGELNTEAFF.

J is TRBJ2-3 and V is TRBV7-3; TCRdb selects TRBD1, and the lack of DNA leaves this call unchecked. Germline lookup yields CDR1 SGHTA and CDR2 FQGTGA. The CDR3 runs to 15 residues. This CDR3 is CASSLTGGSTDTQYF.

The CDR3 spells CASRPSGSYEQYF. The rearrangement uses TRBV7-2 and TRBJ2-7. The length of the CDR3 is 13 residues. CDR1 is SGHTA and CDR2 is FQGNSA in the germline V gene.

This sequence joins TRBV21-1 and TRBJ2-7; without DNA, the TCRdb call of TRBD1 cannot be checked. TRBV21-1 is termed a pseudogene. The CDR3 has 17 amino acids. CDR3 sequence reads: CASTPQGDRGDSYEQYF.

The J gene is TRBJ2-7, the V gene TRBV4-3. CDR1 and CDR2 from the germline V gene are LGHNA and YSLEER. The CDR3 covers 16 residues. CDR3 in amino acids: CASSQDRSNLAYEQYF.

The chain has TRBV7-9 and TRBJ2-5; TCRdb lists TRBD2, though no DNA is available to test this call. The germline V gene has CDR1 SEHNR and CDR2 FQNEAQ (reference sequence). The CDR3 is 13 amino acids. This chain's CDR3 is CASSPRREETQYF.

The CDR3 reads CASSSTLWDETQYF. This chain connects TRBV13 to TRBJ2-5; TCRdb lists TRBD1, though no DNA is available to test this call. The CDR3 length is 14 residues. Germline V CDR1 and CDR2: PRHDT, FYEKMQ (reference sequence).

The chain couples TRBV11-2 to TRBJ2-5; TCRdb's assignment of TRBD2 cannot be checked, as there is no DNA. Germline V gene sequence: CDR1 SGHAT, CDR2 FQNNGV. The CDR3 runs to 18 residues. CDR3 sequence reads: CASSIRTSGSLRQETQYF.

This rearrangement joins TRBV29-1 to TRBJ2-7; as DNA is missing, the TRBD1 call by TCRdb cannot be tested. CDR1 and CDR2 from the germline V gene are SQVTM and ANQGSEA. This CDR3 comprises 12 residues. The CDR3 sequence: CSVREGGYEQYF.

The genes are TRBV7-9 and TRBJ2-5; there is no DNA to check the TCRdb D call of TRBD2. Per germline, CDR1 SEHNR and CDR2 FQNEAQ (reference sequence). The CDR3 is 16 residues long. The CDR3 reads CASSTPGLAGRETQYF.

The V gene is TRBV9, the J gene TRBJ2-7. The CDR3 spans 12 residues. The germline V gene encodes CDR1 SGDLS and CDR2 YYNGEE. The CDR3 spells CASSVGVGEQYF.

The rearrangement uses TRBV2 and TRBJ2-7. Germline CDR1 SNHLY, CDR2 FYNNEI. The CDR3 covers 14 residues. The CDR3 reads CASSEAGSSYEQYF. The entire variable domain, with the rest obtained from reference TRBV2 and TRBJ2-7, is as follows: EPEVTQTPSHQVTQMGQEVILRCVPISNHLYFYWYRQILGQKVEFLVSFYNNEISEKSEIFDDQFSVERPDGSNFTLKIRSTKLEDSAMYFCASSEAGSSYEQYFGPGTRLTVT.

The V gene is TRBV6-2 or TRBV6-3, the J gene TRBJ2-1; TCRdb lists TRBD1, though no DNA is available to test this call. The CDR3 totals 17 residues. The germline V gene encodes CDR1 MNHEY and CDR2 SVGEGT. The CDR3 reads CASRITRGPSPYNEQFF.

The gene calls are TRBV19 and TRBJ1-5; TCRdb calls TRBD1, which cannot be checked without DNA. Germline values: CDR1 LNHDA, CDR2 SQIVND (reference sequence). The CDR3 has 13 residues. This CDR3 reads CASGTRVNQPQHF.

The rearrangement uses TRBV29-1 and TRBJ2-7; with no DNA, the TCRdb D assignment of TRBD1 cannot be verified. CDR1 is SQVTM and CDR2 is ANQGSEA in the germline V gene. The CDR3 totals 13 residues. CDR3 in amino acids: CSVGQANDYEQYF.

The V and J genes are TRBV4-3 and TRBJ2-1; TCRdb designates TRBD2, a call that cannot be tested without DNA. Germline V gene lookup returns CDR1 LGHNA and CDR2 YSLEER. The CDR3 runs to 15 residues. The CDR3 sequence is CASSQGPGGGPEQFF.